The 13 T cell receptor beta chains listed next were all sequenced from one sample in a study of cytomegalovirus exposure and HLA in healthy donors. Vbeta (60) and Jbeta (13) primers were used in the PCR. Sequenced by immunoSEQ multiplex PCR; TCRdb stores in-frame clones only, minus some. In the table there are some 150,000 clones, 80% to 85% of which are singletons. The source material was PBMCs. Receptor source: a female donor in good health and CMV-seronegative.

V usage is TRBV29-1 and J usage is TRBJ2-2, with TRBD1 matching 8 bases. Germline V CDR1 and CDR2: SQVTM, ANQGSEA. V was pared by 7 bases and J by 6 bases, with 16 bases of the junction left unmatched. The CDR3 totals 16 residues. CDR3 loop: CSASPWTTGGPGELFF. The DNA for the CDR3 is TGCAGCGCCAGCCCTTGGACCACAGGGGGACCCGGGGAGCTGTTTTTT.

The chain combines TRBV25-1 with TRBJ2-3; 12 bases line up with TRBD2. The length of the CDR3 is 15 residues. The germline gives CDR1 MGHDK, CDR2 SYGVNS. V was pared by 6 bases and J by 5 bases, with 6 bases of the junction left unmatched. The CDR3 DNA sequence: TGTGCCAGCAGCCTTGGGGGACTAGCGGGAGATACGCAGTATTTT. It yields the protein CASSLGGLAGDTQYF.

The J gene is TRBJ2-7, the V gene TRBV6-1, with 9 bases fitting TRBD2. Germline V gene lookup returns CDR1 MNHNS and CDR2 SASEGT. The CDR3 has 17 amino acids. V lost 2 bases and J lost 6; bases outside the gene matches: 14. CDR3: CASSENSLRSGRGEQYF. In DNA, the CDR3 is TGTGCCAGCAGTGAAAACAGTCTGCGTAGCGGGAGAGGCGAGCAGTACTTC.

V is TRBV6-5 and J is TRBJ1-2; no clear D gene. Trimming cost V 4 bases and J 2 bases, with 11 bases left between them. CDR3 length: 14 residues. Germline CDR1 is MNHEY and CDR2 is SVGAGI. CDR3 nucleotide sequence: TGTGCCAGCAGTTCCCAAAAGAGAAACTATGGCTACACCTTC. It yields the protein CASSSQKRNYGYTF.

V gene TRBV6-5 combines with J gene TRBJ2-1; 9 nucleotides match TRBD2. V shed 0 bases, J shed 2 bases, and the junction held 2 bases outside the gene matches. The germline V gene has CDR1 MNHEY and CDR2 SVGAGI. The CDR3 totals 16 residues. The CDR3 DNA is TGTGCCAGCAGTTACTCCGCGGGAGGGACCTACAATGAGCAGTTCTTC. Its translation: CASSYSAGGTYNEQFF.

This CDR3 reads CASSVGSSGGDEQFF. The CDR3 DNA sequence: TGTGCCAGCAGCGTTGGTAGCAGCGGGGGGGATGAGCAGTTCTTC. This chain links TRBV9 with TRBJ2-1, with 10 bases lining up with TRBD2. Germline CDR1 and CDR2: SGDLS and YYNGEE. The length of the CDR3 is 15 residues. V lost 2 bases, J lost 8 bases, and 7 bases stayed unmatched.

CDR3 DNA sequence: TGTGCCAGCCTCTCCCCTCCCGGGGAGCTGTTTTTT. Translation gives CASLSPPGELFF. The chain combines TRBV7-4 with TRBJ2-2, with unresolved D. Germline-derived CDR1 and CDR2 are SGHVT and SQSDAQ. CDR3 size: 12 residues. With 8 bases removed from V and 6 bases from J, the gap between germline ends came to 10 bases.

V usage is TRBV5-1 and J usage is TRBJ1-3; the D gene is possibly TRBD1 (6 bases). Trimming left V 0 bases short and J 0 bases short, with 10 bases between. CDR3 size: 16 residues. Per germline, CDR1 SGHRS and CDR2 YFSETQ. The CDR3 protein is CASSLVTGVSGNTIYF. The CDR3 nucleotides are TGCGCCAGCAGCTTGGTGACAGGCGTCTCTGGAAACACCATATATTTT. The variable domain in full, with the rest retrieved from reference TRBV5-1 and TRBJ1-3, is KAGVTQTPRYLIKTRGQQVTLSCSPISGHRSVSWYQQTPGQGLQFLFEYFSETQRNKGNFPGRFSGRQFSNSRSEMNVSTLELGDSALYLCASSLVTGVSGNTIYFGEGSWLTVV.

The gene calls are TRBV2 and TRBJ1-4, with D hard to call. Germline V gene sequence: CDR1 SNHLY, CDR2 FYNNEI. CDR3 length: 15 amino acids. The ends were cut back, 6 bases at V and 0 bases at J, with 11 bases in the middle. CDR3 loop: CASSVEAATNEKLFF. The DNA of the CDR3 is TGTGCCAGCAGCGTAGAGGCCGCAACTAATGAAAAACTGTTTTTT.

CDR3 in amino acids: CASSLWDSQETQYF. The CDR3 DNA is TGTGCCAGCAGTTTATGGGACAGCCAAGAGACCCAGTACTTC. This rearrangement joins TRBV27 to TRBJ2-5; 7 bases match TRBD1. The CDR3 is 14 residues long. From germline, CDR1 is MNHEY and CDR2 SMNVEV (reference sequence). V trimming: 1 base; J trimming: 1 base; junction bases outside the gene matches: 0.

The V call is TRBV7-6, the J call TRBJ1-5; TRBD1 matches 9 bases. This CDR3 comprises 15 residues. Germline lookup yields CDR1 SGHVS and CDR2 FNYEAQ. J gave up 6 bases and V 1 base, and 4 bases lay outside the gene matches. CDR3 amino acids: CASSLGGQGIQPQHF. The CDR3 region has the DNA TGTGCCAGCAGCTTAGGGGGACAGGGTATTCAGCCCCAGCATTTT.

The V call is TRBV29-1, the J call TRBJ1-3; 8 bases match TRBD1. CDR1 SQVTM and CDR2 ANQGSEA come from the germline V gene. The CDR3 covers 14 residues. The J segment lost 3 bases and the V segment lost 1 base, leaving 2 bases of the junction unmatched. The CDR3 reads CSVEVRGRGNTIYF. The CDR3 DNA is TGCAGCGTTGAAGTCAGGGGGCGTGGAAACACCATATATTTT.

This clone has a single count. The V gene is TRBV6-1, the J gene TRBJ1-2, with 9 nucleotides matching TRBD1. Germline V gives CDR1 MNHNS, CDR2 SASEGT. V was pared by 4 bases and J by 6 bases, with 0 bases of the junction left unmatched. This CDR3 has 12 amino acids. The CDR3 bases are TGTGCCAGCAGTGGGACAGGGGATGGCTACACCTTC. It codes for CASSGTGDGYTF.